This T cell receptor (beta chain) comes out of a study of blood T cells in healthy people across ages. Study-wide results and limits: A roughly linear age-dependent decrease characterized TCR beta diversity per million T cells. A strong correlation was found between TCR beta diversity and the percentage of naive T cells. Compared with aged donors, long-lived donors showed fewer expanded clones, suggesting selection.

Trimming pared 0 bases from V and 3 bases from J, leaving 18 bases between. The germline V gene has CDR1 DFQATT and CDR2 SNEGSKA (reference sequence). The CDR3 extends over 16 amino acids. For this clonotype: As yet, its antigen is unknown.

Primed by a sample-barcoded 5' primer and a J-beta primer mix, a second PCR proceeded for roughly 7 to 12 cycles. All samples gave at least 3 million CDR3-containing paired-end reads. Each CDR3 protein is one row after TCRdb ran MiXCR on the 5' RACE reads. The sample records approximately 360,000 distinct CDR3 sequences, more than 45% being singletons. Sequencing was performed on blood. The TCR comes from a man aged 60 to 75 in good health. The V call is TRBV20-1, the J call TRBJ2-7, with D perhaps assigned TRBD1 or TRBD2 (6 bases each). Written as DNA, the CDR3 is TGCAGTGCTAGAGATCAAGCTTCAGGAGGGGGCTACGAGCAGTACTTC. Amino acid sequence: CSARDQASGGGYEQYF.